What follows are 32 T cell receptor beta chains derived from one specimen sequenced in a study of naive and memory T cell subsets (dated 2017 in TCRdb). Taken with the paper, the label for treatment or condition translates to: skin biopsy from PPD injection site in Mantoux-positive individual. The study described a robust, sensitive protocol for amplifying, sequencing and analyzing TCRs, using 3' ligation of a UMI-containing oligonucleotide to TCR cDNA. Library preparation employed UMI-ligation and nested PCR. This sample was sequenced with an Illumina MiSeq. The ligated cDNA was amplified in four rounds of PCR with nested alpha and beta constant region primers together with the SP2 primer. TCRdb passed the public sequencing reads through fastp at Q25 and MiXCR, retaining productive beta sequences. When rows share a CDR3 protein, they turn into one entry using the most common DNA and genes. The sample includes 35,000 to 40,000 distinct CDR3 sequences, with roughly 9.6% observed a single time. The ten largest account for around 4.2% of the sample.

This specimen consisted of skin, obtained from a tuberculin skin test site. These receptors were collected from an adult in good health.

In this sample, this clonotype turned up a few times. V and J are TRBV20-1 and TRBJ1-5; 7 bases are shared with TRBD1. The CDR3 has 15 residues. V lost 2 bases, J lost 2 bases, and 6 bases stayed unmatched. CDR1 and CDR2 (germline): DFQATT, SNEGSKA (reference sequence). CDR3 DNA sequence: TGCAGTGCTAGATCCGGGACAGACCGCAATCAGCCCCAGCATTTT. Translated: CSARSGTDRNQPQHF.

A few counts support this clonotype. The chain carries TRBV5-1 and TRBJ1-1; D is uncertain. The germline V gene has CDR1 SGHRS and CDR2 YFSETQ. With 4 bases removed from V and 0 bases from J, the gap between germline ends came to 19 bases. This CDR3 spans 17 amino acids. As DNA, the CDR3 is TGCGCCAGCAGCCCTGGACGTATTACACAAATGAACACTGAAGCTTTCTTT. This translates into CASSPGRITQMNTEAFF.

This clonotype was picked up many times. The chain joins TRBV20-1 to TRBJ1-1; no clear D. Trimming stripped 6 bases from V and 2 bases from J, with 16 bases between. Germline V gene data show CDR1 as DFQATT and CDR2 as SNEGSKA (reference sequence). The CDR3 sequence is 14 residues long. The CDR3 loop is CSAQSSRTNTEAFF. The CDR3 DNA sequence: TGCAGTGCCCAAAGTTCACGGACTAACACTGAAGCTTTCTTT.

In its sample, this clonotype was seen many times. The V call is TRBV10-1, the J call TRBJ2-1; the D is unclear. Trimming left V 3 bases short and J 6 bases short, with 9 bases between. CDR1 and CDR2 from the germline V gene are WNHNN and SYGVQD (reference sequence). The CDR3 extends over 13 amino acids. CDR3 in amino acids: CASSELGRNEQFF. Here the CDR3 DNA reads TGCGCCAGCAGTGAATTGGGCCGCAATGAGCAGTTCTTC.

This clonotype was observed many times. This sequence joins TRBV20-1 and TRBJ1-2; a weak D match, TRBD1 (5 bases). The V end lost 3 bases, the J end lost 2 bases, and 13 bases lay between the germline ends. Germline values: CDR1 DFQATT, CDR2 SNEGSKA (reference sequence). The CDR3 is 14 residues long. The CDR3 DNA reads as TGCAGTGCTAGGGGGACCGGCGGGAACTATGGCTACACCTTC. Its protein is CSARGTGGNYGYTF.

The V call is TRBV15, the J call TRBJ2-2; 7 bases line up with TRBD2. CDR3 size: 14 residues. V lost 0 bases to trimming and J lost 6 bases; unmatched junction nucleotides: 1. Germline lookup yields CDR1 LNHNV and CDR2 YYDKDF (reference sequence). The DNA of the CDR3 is TGTGCCACCAGCAGAGACCGGGAGGCCGGGGAGCTGTTTTTT. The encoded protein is CATSRDREAGELFF.

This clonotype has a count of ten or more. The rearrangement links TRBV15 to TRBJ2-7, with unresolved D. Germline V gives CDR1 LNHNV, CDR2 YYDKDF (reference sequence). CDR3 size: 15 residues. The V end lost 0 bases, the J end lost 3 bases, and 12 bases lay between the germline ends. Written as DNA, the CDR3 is TGTGCCACCAGCAGAGATAGGGTTACCATCTACGAGCAGTACTTC. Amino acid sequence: CATSRDRVTIYEQYF.

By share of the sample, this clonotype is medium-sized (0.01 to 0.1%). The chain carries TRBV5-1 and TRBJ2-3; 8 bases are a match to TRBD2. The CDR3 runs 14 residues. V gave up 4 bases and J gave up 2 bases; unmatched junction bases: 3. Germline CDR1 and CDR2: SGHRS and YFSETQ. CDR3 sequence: CASSRTSSTDTQYF. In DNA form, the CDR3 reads TGCGCCAGCAGCCGGACTAGCTCCACAGATACGCAGTATTTT.

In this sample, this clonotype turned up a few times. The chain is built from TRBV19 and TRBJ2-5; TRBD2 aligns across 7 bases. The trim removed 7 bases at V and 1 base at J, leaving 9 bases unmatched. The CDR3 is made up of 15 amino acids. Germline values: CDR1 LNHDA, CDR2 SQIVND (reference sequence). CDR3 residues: CASNSASGSQETQYF. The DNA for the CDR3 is TGTGCCAGTAACTCGGCTAGCGGCTCCCAAGAGACCCAGTACTTC.

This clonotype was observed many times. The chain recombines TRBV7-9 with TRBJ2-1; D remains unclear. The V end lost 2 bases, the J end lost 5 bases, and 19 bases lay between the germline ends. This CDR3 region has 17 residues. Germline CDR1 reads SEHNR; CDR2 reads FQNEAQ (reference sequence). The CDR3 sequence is CASSLNPSQITDNEQFF. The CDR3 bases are TGTGCCAGCAGCTTAAACCCCAGCCAAATAACCGACAATGAGCAGTTCTTC.

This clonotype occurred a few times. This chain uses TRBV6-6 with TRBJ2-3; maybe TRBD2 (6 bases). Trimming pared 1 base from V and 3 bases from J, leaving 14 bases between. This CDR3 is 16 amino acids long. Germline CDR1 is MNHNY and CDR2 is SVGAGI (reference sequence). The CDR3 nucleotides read TGTGCCAGCAGTTACTTCCTGCTGGCGGGGACAGATACGCAGTATTTT. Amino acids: CASSYFLLAGTDTQYF.

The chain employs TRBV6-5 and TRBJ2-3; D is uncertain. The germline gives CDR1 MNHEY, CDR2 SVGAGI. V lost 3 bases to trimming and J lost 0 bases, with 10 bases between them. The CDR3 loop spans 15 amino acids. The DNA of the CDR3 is TGTGCCAGCAGTTATGGGGTTCCTAGCACAGATACGCAGTATTTT. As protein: CASSYGVPSTDTQYF.

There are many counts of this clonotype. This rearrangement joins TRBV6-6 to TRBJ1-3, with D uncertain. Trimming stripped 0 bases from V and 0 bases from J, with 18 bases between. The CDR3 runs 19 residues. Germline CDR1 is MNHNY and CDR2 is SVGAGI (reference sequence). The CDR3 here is CASSYSVRTSLLSGNTIYF. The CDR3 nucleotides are TGTGCCAGCAGTTACTCGGTTCGCACATCACTCCTCTCTGGAAACACCATATATTTT.

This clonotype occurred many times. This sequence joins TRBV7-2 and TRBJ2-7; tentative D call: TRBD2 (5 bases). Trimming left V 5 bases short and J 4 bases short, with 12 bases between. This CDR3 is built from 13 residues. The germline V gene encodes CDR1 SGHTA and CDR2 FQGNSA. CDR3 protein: CASSPPTGYEQYF. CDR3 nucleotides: TGTGCCAGCAGCCCCCCCACGGGGTACGAGCAGTACTTC.

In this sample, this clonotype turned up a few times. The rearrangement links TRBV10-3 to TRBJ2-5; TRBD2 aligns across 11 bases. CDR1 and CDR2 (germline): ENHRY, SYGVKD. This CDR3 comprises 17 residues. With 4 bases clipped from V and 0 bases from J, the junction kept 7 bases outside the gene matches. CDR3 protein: CAISGPTSGGDQETQYF. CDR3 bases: TGTGCCATCAGTGGACCCACTAGCGGGGGAGACCAAGAGACCCAGTACTTC.

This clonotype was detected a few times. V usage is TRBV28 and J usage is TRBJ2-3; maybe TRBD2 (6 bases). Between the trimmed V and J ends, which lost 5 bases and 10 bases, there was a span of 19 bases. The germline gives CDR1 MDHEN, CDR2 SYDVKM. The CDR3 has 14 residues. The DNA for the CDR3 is TGTGCCAGCAGTCGACCCTCCGGGGGTAGGGCGCAGTATTTT. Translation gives CASSRPSGGRAQYF.

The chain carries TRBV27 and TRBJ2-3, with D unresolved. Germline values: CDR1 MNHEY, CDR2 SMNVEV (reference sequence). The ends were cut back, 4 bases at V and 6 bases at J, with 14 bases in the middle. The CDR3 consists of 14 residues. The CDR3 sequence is CASSSLVAWDTQYF. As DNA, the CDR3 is TGTGCCAGCAGTTCGTTAGTAGCATGGGATACGCAGTATTTT.

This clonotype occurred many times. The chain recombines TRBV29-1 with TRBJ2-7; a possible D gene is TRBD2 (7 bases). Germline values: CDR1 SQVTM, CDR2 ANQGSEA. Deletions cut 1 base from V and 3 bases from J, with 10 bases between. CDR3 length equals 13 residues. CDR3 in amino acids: CSVEGGGGYEQYF. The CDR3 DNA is TGCAGCGTTGAAGGGGGGGGCGGCTACGAGCAGTACTTC.

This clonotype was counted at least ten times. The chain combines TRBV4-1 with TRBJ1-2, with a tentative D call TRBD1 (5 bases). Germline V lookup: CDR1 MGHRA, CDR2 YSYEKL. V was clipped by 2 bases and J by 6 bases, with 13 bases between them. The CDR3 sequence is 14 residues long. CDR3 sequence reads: CASSQLRGLDGYTF. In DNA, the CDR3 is TGCGCCAGCAGCCAACTCCGGGGACTTGATGGCTACACCTTC.

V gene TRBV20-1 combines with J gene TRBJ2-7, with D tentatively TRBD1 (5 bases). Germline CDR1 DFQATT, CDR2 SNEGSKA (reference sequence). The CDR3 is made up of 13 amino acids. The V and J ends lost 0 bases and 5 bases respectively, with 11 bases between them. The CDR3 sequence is CSARDLRGHEQYF. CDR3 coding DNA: TGCAGTGCTAGAGATCTTAGGGGCCACGAGCAGTACTTC.

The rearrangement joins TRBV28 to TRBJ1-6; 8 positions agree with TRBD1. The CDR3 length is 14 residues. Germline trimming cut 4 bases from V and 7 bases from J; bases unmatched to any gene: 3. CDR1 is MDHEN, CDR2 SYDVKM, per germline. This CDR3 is CASSSGQGNSPLHF. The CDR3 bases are TGTGCCAGCAGTTCAGGACAGGGAAATTCACCCCTCCACTTT.

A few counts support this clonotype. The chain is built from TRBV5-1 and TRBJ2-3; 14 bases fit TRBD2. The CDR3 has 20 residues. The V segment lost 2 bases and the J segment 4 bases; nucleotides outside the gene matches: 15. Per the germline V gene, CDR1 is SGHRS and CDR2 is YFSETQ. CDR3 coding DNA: TGCGCCAGCAGCTTTCGACCCCGGACTAGCGGGGGGTCCGGAGCAGATACGCAGTATTTT. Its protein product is CASSFRPRTSGGSGADTQYF.

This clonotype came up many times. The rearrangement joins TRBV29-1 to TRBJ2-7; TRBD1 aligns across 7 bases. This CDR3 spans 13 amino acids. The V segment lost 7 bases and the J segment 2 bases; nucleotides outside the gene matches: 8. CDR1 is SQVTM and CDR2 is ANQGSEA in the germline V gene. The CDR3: CSAQTGPTYEQYF. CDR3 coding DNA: TGCAGCGCTCAGACAGGGCCAACCTACGAGCAGTACTTC.

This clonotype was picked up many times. CDR3 protein: CSVAGKSTDTQYF. CDR3 in DNA: TGCAGCGTTGCGGGGAAGAGCACAGATACGCAGTATTTT. This sequence joins TRBV29-1 and TRBJ2-3, with a possible D match to TRBD2 (5 bases). V was cut by 4 bases and J by 0 bases, with 8 bases left in between. The CDR3 is 13 residues long. Per germline, CDR1 SQVTM and CDR2 ANQGSEA.

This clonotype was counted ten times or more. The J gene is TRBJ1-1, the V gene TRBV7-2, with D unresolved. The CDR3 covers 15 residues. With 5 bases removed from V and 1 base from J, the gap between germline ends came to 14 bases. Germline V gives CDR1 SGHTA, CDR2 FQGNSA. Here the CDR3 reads CASSPPVGGNTEAFF. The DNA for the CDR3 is TGTGCCAGCAGCCCCCCCGTGGGAGGGAACACTGAAGCTTTCTTT.

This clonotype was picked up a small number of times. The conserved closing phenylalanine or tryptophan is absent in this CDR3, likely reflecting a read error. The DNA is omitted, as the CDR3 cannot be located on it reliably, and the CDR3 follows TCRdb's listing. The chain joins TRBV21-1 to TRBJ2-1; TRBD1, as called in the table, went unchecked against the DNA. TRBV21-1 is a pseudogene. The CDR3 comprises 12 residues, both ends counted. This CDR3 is CASPRRLTGSGL.

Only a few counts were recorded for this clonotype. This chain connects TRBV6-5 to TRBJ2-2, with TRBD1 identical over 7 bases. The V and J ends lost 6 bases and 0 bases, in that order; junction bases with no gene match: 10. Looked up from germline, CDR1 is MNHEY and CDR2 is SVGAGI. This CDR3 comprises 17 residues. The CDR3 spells CASSRPHRGPNTGELFF. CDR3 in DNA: TGTGCCAGCAGCAGACCCCACAGGGGCCCGAACACCGGGGAGCTGTTTTTT.

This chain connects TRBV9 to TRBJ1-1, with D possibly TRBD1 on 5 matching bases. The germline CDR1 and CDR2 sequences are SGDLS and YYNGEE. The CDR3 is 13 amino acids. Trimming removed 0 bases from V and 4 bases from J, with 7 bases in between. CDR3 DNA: TGTGCCAGCAGCGTAGGCCAGGGCACTGAAGCTTTCTTT. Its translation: CASSVGQGTEAFF.

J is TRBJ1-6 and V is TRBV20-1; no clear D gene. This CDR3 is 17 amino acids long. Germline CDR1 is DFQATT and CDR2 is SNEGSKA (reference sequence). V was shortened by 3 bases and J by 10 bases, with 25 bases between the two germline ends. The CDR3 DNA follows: TGCAGTGCTAGCCCCCTAACTGGATCCTCTATGGGGTCACCCCTCCACTTT. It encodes CSASPLTGSSMGSPLHF.

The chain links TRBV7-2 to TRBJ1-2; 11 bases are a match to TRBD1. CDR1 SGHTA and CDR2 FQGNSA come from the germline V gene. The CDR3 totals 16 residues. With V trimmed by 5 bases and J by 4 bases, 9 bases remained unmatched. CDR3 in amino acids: CASSPGQGGSSYGYTF. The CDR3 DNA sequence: TGTGCCAGCAGCCCGGGACAGGGGGGCAGTAGCTATGGCTACACCTTC.

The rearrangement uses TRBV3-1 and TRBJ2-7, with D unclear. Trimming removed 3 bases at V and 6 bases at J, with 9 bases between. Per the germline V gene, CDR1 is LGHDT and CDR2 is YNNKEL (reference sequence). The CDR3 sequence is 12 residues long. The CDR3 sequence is CASSHRPGEQYF. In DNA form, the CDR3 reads TGTGCCAGCAGCCACCGACCAGGCGAGCAGTACTTC.

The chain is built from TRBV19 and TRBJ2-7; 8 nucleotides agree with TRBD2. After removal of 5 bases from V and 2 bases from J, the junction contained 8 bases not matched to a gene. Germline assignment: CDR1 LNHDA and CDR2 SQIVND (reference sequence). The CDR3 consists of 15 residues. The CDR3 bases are TGTGCCAGTAGTCGTTCGGGACTAGACCCCTACGAGCAGTACTTC. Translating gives CASSRSGLDPYEQYF.